What follows is one T cell receptor (beta chain) and its context. What it recognizes is unknown. The CDR3 is 14 amino acids. Trimming took 7 bases from V and 7 from J; bases not matched to a gene: 5. Germline V gives CDR1 SNHLY, CDR2 FYNNEI. Assay used: immunoSEQ multiplex PCR; TCRdb lists only in-frame clones, some missing. The repertoire holds over 130,000 clones, with about 89% as singletons. This record comes from a study of T cell responses to AZD1222 COVID-19 vaccine. Regarding the study as a whole: Reports say nearly half of spike-specific TCRs go after unmutated variant regions. Repertoires were collected only later (after the peak T cell response had occurred). The sample set comprised mostly white British donors with more females, and clonal diversity was possibly underestimated.

This material consisted of peripheral blood, taken 28 days after the second dose of the MenACWY control vaccine. The chain uses TRBV2 and TRBJ1-6, with 9 bases lining up with TRBD1. This TCR derives from an adult who received the MenACWY meningococcal vaccine as a control. CDR3 sequence reads: CASKGDRDNSPLHF. CDR3 nucleotide sequence: TGTGCCAGCAAGGGGGACAGGGACAATTCACCCCTCCACTTT.